One and the same sample provided the 15 T cell receptor beta chains below, sequenced in a study of patients and donors after allogeneic stem cell transplantation. TCRdb processed the RT-PCR reads anew with MiXCR; each CDR3 protein has one entry. The profile shows hundreds of thousands of distinct CDR3 sequences, approximately 16% of them singletons. Sequencing used blood, either unsorted or a sorted T cell fraction (not recorded which). The receptors stem from a human donor who was either an allogeneic HSCT recipient or a stem cell or donor lymphocyte infusion donor (not recorded which). It is not recorded whose cells these are; they may come from a transplant donor.

This clonotype occurred a few times. The chain links TRBV7-2 to TRBJ2-7; D might be TRBD1 (5 bases). V lost 5 bases to trimming and J lost 2 bases, with 16 bases between them. CDR1 SGHTA and CDR2 FQGNSA come from the germline V gene. The CDR3 extends over 15 amino acids. The DNA for the CDR3 is TGTGCCAGCAGCCTCACAGGAGCCTTAACCTACGAGCAGTACTTC. Its protein is CASSLTGALTYEQYF.

This clonotype has at least ten counts. The chain joins TRBV19 to TRBJ1-2; D gene ambiguous. The length of the CDR3 is 13 residues. Germline V gene sequence: CDR1 LNHDA, CDR2 SQIVND (reference sequence). V lost 5 bases, J lost 1 base, and 8 bases lay in between. CDR3 residues: CASSSNSNYGYTF. The CDR3, as DNA: TGTGCCAGTAGTTCGAACAGTAACTATGGCTACACCTTC.

In its sample, this clonotype was seen a few times. The chain links TRBV6-1 to TRBJ1-4; possible D gene TRBD1, 5 bases. V shed 5 bases and J shed 8 bases, with 18 bases lying between them. The CDR3 has 15 residues. The germline gives CDR1 MNHNS, CDR2 SASEGT. The CDR3 DNA is TGTGCCAGCAGTCCCGATTGGGGCAGGGAGGAAAAACTGTTTTTT. Translating it yields CASSPDWGREEKLFF.

This chain links TRBV5-1 with TRBJ1-1; D is unclear. Trimming left V 6 bases short and J 3 bases short, with 15 bases between. CDR1 SGHRS and CDR2 YFSETQ come from the germline V gene. CDR3 length: 14 amino acids. This CDR3 is CASNPLGLDTEAFF. The CDR3 DNA sequence: TGCGCCAGCAATCCACTGGGATTAGACACTGAAGCTTTCTTT. The entire variable domain, with the rest obtained from reference TRBV5-1 and TRBJ1-1, is as follows: KAGVTQTPRYLIKTRGQQVTLSCSPISGHRSVSWYQQTPGQGLQFLFEYFSETQRNKGNFPGRFSGRQFSNSRSEMNVSTLELGDSALYLCASNPLGLDTEAFFGQGTRLTVV.

This clonotype has just a few counts. This rearrangement joins TRBV2 to TRBJ1-4; 9 nucleotides line up with TRBD1. Germline lookup yields CDR1 SNHLY and CDR2 FYNNEI. The length of the CDR3 is 15 residues. The J segment lost 1 base and the V segment lost 10 bases, leaving 7 bases of the junction unmatched. The CDR3 nucleotides read TGTGCCAACAGGGGGCTAGGTGGAACTAATGAAAAACTGTTTTTT. Protein product: CANRGLGGTNEKLFF.

The chain has TRBV2 and TRBJ2-1; D gene unclear. The CDR3 runs 13 residues. Trimming removed 2 bases from V and 3 bases from J, with 5 bases in between. Per germline, CDR1 SNHLY and CDR2 FYNNEI. DNA of the CDR3: TGTGCCAGCAGTGAAAACATCTACAATGAGCAGTTCTTC. It codes for CASSENIYNEQFF.

This clonotype was picked up a small number of times. V and J are TRBV7-2 and TRBJ1-1, with a weak D call TRBD1 (5 bases). This CDR3 region has 13 residues. Trimming removed 3 bases from V and 6 bases from J, with 11 bases in between. CDR1 and CDR2 (germline): SGHTA, FQGNSA. As DNA, the CDR3 is TGTGCCAGCAGCTTTGGGGGGTTCCCTGAAGCTTTCTTT. Encoded protein: CASSFGGFPEAFF.

This clonotype was seen at least ten times. The chain is built from TRBV12-3 or TRBV12-4 and TRBJ2-3; 8 bases match TRBD2. J lost 4 bases, V lost 6 bases, and 9 bases had no gene match. The CDR3 extends over 15 amino acids. CDR3 coding DNA: TGTGCCAGCAGCCCACCGGGAGGGCGGGCAGATACGCAGTATTTT. Amino acids: CASSPPGGRADTQYF.

This clonotype was found many times. This chain uses TRBV5-1 with TRBJ2-2; weak D call: TRBD2 (6 bases). V lost 6 bases and J lost 4, with 16 bases in between. The CDR3 sequence is 15 residues long. Germline loops: CDR1 SGHRS, CDR2 YFSETQ. CDR3 nucleotides: TGCGCCAGCACCCGGGACCTGCGGGGCACCGGGGAGCTGTTTTTT. This translates into CASTRDLRGTGELFF.

This clonotype appeared a few times. The chain has TRBV10-2 and TRBJ2-2, with D perhaps TRBD2 (5 bases). The CDR3 loop spans 13 amino acids. The V and J ends lost 5 bases and 7 bases respectively, with 11 bases between them. Germline V gene data show CDR1 as WSHSY and CDR2 as SAAADI. CDR3 DNA: TGCGCCAGCAGTTGGACTGTGCACGGGGAGCTGTTTTTT. Translated: CASSWTVHGELFF.

The rearrangement joins TRBV5-1 to TRBJ1-1; D remains unclear. Germline CDR1 is SGHRS and CDR2 is YFSETQ. The germline V and J ends were trimmed by 0 bases and 1 base, with 7 bases remaining between them. This CDR3 has 14 residues. The CDR3 here is CASSLGMGNTEAFF. In DNA form, the CDR3 reads TGCGCCAGCAGCTTGGGAATGGGGAACACTGAAGCTTTCTTT.

V gene TRBV6-8 combines with J gene TRBJ2-5; no clear D. Germline V gene lookup returns CDR1 MNHGY and CDR2 SAAAGT. This CDR3 has 13 residues. V gave up 1 base and J gave up 4 bases, with 7 bases separating them. In nucleotides, the CDR3 is TGTGCCAGCAGTTACTTGGCTCGAGAGACCCAGTACTTC. Protein sequence: CASSYLARETQYF.

The table lists this clonotype with a few counts. CDR3 region: CASSLGLARDTQYF. CDR3 in DNA: TGCGCCAGCAGCTTGGGACTAGCCCGAGATACGCAGTATTTT. This sequence joins TRBV5-1 and TRBJ2-3; 7 nucleotides line up with TRBD2. This CDR3 is 14 amino acids long. With V trimmed by 0 bases and J by 5 bases, 3 bases remained unmatched. Germline values: CDR1 SGHRS, CDR2 YFSETQ.

The rearrangement uses TRBV20-1 and TRBJ1-6; 7 bases are a match to TRBD1. Germline loops: CDR1 DFQATT, CDR2 SNEGSKA (reference sequence). The V segment lost 2 bases and the J segment 2 bases; nucleotides outside the gene matches: 6. The CDR3 is 16 residues long. The CDR3 sequence is CSARFRGFPYNSPLHF. CDR3 DNA sequence: TGCAGTGCTAGATTCAGGGGGTTCCCCTATAATTCACCCCTCCACTTT.

The chain joins TRBV3-1 to TRBJ1-5, with D tentatively TRBD1 (6 bases). CDR1 is LGHDT, CDR2 YNNKEL, per germline (reference sequence). Trimming shortened V by 4 bases and J by 2 bases, and 12 bases separated the two germline ends. The length of the CDR3 is 15 residues. The CDR3 sequence is CASSPGVRGNQPQHF. CDR3 DNA sequence: TGTGCCAGCAGCCCAGGGGTTCGCGGCAATCAGCCCCAGCATTTT.